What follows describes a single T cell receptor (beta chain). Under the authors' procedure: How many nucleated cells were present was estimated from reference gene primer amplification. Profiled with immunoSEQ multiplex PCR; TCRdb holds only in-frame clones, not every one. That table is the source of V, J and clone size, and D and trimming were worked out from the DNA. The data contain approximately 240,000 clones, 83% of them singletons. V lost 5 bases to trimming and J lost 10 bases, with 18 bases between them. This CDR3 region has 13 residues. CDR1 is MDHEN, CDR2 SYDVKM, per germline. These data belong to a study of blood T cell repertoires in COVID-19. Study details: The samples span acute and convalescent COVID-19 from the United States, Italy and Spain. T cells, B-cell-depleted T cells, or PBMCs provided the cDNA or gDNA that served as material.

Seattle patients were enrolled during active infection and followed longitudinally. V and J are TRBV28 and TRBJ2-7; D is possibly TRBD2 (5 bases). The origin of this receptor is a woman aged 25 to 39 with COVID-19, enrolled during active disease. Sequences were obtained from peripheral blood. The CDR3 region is CASSPNPRGVQYF. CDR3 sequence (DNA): TGTGCCAGCAGTCCCAACCCTCGGGGAGTTCAGTACTTC.